These T cell receptor beta chains were read from a single sample in a study of post-analysis software for immune sequencing data. TCRdb processed the PCR reads anew with MiXCR; each CDR3 protein has one entry. This sample has about half a million distinct CDR3 sequences, with under 55% found just once. Input material: blood. The receptors were gathered from a girl aged 10 to 17 with multiple sclerosis. Each CDR3 is given without its conserved first and last residue.

v_call,j_call,cdr3_length,cdr3_aa
TRBV9,TRBJ2-3,12,ASSVGSIRDTQY
TRBV28,TRBJ1-5,13,ASSLWAGRDQPQH
TRBV20-1,TRBJ2-6,14,SARDLTAFGANVLT
TRBV5-1,TRBJ2-5,12,ASSLNGNEETQY
TRBV11-1,TRBJ2-7,12,ASRLLGGAYEQY
TRBV5-5,TRBJ2-7,14,ASSSPGRGRISEQY
TRBV2,TRBJ2-1,9,ASSEVDEQF
TRBV9,TRBJ1-2,9,ASNGNYGYT
TRBV29-1,TRBJ2-1,10,TSRGSYNEQF
TRBV5-1,TRBJ2-3,14,ASSEGLVQGTDTQY